This TCR beta chain comes out of a study of blood T cells in healthy people across ages. Alongside a J-beta primer mix, a sample-barcoded 5' primer served in a second PCR lasting about 7 to 11 cycles. TCRdb itself ran the 5' RACE reads through MiXCR, one entry per CDR3 protein. The repertoire holds around 800,000 distinct CDR3 sequences, around 42% seen once, with approximately 19% in the top ten. Trimming stripped 1 base from V and 5 bases from J, with 11 bases between. This CDR3 contains 14 residues. CDR1 is DFQATT, CDR2 SNEGSKA, per germline (reference sequence). About this clonotype itself: Its cognate antigen is unknown.

General study findings and limits: The study regarded diversity estimates from one million T cells as underestimates. With age, beta diversity per million T cells declined roughly linearly, significantly by 30 to 40.

V usage is TRBV20-1 and J usage is TRBJ1-4; D not resolved. The receptor was derived from a man aged 60-69 years in good health. Sample: blood. The CDR3 spells CSARAPALNEKLFF. In DNA form, the CDR3 reads TGCAGTGCTAGAGCTCCCGCTCTCAATGAAAAACTGTTTTTT.